This T cell receptor (beta chain) originates from a study of radiotherapy plus CTLA-4 blockade in lung cancer. Whole-study context: Patients showed objective responses in 15% to 20% of cases, and disease control was achieved by approximately 33%.

Overall study results and limits: According to reports, early shifts in blood T cell clones, alongside interferon-beta, forecast response most accurately.

The count of this clone is one. Antigen unknown. Ipilimumab CTLA-4 blockade and focal radiation were given to patients with chemo-refractory metastatic non-small-cell lung cancer. This CDR3 region has 17 residues. Germline V gene sequence: CDR1 LNHDA, CDR2 SQIVND (reference sequence). V was pared by 2 bases and J by 1 base, with 17 bases between. The repertoire was sequenced with immunoSEQ multiplex PCR; TCRdb's copy has only in-frame clones and lacks some. Counted here are 60,000 to 70,000 clones, 65% to 80% occurring once; the ten biggest clones make up 8% to 10%. The TCR sequence derives from a human donor with non-small cell lung cancer who had a complete response to radiotherapy plus ipilimumab. The sample consisted of peripheral blood, taken from a patient treated with radiotherapy plus ipilimumab. The V call is TRBV19, the J call TRBJ2-5, with D possibly called TRBD1 or TRBD2 (6 bases each). CDR3 in amino acids: CASSINGGRRPQETQYF. The CDR3 region has the DNA TGTGCCAGTAGTATAAATGGGGGGCGACGCCCCCAAGAGACCCAGTACTTC.